The 20 T cell receptor beta chains below were found in one sample sequenced in a study of identifying expanded T cells in peripheral blood. Libraries were prepared by immunoSEQ multiplex PCR; TCRdb keeps only in-frame clonotypes and omits some of them. This table has under 150,000 clones, over 65% appearing once. The sequencing input was blood. These TCRs come from a person aged 18 to 75 in good health.

The genes are TRBV6-1 and TRBJ1-1; D not resolved. Germline-derived CDR1 and CDR2 are MNHNS and SASEGT. V was clipped by 6 bases and J by 1 base, with 12 bases between them. CDR3 length: 14 residues. The CDR3 reads CASSEPGRNTEAFF. CDR3 nucleotides: TGTGCCAGCAGCGAACCGGGGAGGAACACTGAAGCTTTCTTT.

The chain employs TRBV20-1 and TRBJ2-2; D is unclear. This CDR3 region has 11 residues. The germline V and J ends were trimmed by 2 bases and 4 bases, with 2 bases remaining between them. Germline V lookup: CDR1 DFQATT, CDR2 SNEGSKA (reference sequence). CDR3 region: CSARTTGELFF. The CDR3 DNA sequence: TGCAGTGCTAGAACCACCGGGGAGCTGTTTTTT.

This clone was seen more than once but under ten times. The chain combines TRBV5-1 with TRBJ2-5, with TRBD2 as a possible D gene (6 bases). The V gene lost 2 bases and the J gene lost 4 bases, with 9 bases spanning the gap. This CDR3 has 13 amino acids. CDR1 and CDR2 (germline): SGHRS, YFSETQ. The CDR3 protein is CASSFWGVETQYF. CDR3 DNA sequence: TGCGCCAGCAGCTTTTGGGGGGTAGAGACCCAGTACTTC.

This rearrangement joins TRBV27 to TRBJ2-7; no clear D gene. Trimming removed 6 bases from V and 2 bases from J, with 11 bases in between. The CDR3 consists of 13 residues. Germline-derived CDR1 and CDR2 are MNHEY and SMNVEV (reference sequence). CDR3 in DNA: TGTGCCAGCAGATCAAGGGCCGCCTACGAGCAGTACTTC. It translates to CASRSRAAYEQYF.

The V and J genes are TRBV6-5 and TRBJ2-3; 7 bases are a match to TRBD2. Germline V gene sequence: CDR1 MNHEY, CDR2 SVGAGI. CDR3 length: 15 residues. V lost 7 bases, J lost 2 bases, and 9 bases stayed unmatched. CDR3 in amino acids: CASTIRRGTTDTQYF. For the CDR3, the DNA is TGTGCCAGCACGATTCGGCGGGGGACCACAGATACGCAGTATTTT.

The chain combines TRBV6-1 with TRBJ2-5; TRBD1 agrees at 10 bases. CDR3 length: 13 residues. Per the germline V gene, CDR1 is MNHNS and CDR2 is SASEGT. The V segment lost 7 bases and the J segment 4 bases; nucleotides outside the gene matches: 3. The CDR3 region is CASMRDRGETQYF. DNA of the CDR3: TGTGCCAGCATGAGGGACAGGGGAGAGACCCAGTACTTC.

V is TRBV6-1 and J is TRBJ1-2; the D is unclear. The V and J ends lost 10 bases and 1 base respectively, with 19 bases between them. This CDR3 has 15 residues. Germline V gene sequence: CDR1 MNHNS, CDR2 SASEGT. The CDR3 loop reads CATIQPDGVNYGYTF. CDR3 DNA: TGTGCCACCATACAACCAGACGGAGTTAACTATGGCTACACCTTC.

This clone appeared a few times. The chain uses TRBV27 and TRBJ2-1; a weak D match, TRBD2 (5 bases). CDR3 length: 13 residues. V gave up 6 bases and J gave up 7 bases, with 13 bases separating them. CDR1 and CDR2 from the germline V gene are MNHEY and SMNVEV (reference sequence). CDR3 amino acids: CASSLRTGNEQFF. CDR3 bases: TGTGCCAGCAGCCTCCGGACGGGGAATGAGCAGTTCTTC.

This chain joins TRBV6-5 and TRBJ2-7; TRBD2 matches at 7 bases. Germline V lookup: CDR1 MNHEY, CDR2 SVGAGI. The CDR3 is 15 amino acids. The V and J ends lost 2 bases and 3 bases, in that order; junction bases with no gene match: 7. The CDR3 bases are TGTGCCAGCAGTTACCGAGTCGGGGGGTACTACGAGCAGTACTTC. Translated, it gives CASSYRVGGYYEQYF.

The chain carries TRBV7-9 and TRBJ1-4; 10 bases agree with TRBD1. The ends lost 5 bases at V and 8 bases at J; junction bases unmatched: 11. CDR1 SEHNR and CDR2 FQNEAQ come from the germline V gene (reference sequence). This CDR3 comprises 16 residues. In DNA, the CDR3 is TGTGCCAGCAGCCCCCCGACAGGGGGCAGGGACGAAAAACTGTTTTTT. This codes for CASSPPTGGRDEKLFF.

This clone occurred a few times. The chain uses TRBV5-6 and TRBJ1-2; D unresolved. The germline V gene has CDR1 SGHDT and CDR2 YYEEEE. This CDR3 has 14 amino acids. Trimming stripped 0 bases from V and 7 bases from J, with 13 bases between. CDR3 loop: CASSLGVVPAGYTF. Here the CDR3 DNA reads TGTGCCAGCAGCTTGGGTGTGGTCCCGGCTGGCTACACCTTC.

The chain combines TRBV18 with TRBJ1-4; TRBD1 might be the D (6 bases). This CDR3 contains 13 residues. In germline, CDR1 is KGHSH, CDR2 LQKENI. With 6 bases removed from V and 6 bases from J, the gap between germline ends came to 11 bases. The CDR3 reads CASSGGLDEKLFF. In nucleotides, the CDR3 is TGTGCCAGCTCGGGGGGCCTCGATGAAAAACTGTTTTTT.

This clone appeared once. The gene calls are TRBV5-1 and TRBJ2-1; 7 bases are shared with TRBD1. The CDR3 contains 14 residues. Losses at the gene ends were 4 bases for V and 5 bases for J; bases not matched to a gene: 6. CDR1 is SGHRS, CDR2 YFSETQ, per germline. The CDR3 DNA reads as TGCGCCAGCAGCAGACAGGGTAGTAACAATGAGCAGTTCTTC. Protein sequence: CASSRQGSNNEQFF.

The V and J genes are TRBV5-5 and TRBJ1-2; 9 nucleotides agree with TRBD1. The germline gives CDR1 SGHKS, CDR2 YYEKEE (reference sequence). The CDR3 sequence is 15 residues long. Trimming at V came to 2 bases and at J to 4 bases, leaving 6 bases not matched to a gene. The CDR3 sequence: CASSFIQGAIYGYTF. The CDR3 DNA reads as TGTGCCAGCAGCTTTATACAGGGGGCTATCTATGGCTACACCTTC.

This clone was counted a single time. The V gene is TRBV7-6, the J gene TRBJ2-2, with a possible D match to TRBD1 (5 bases). V was clipped by 4 bases and J by 4 bases, with 22 bases between them. CDR3 length: 18 residues. CDR1 and CDR2 (germline): SGHVS, FNYEAQ. As DNA, the CDR3 is TGTGCCAGCAGCTCTTTACTAAGGGGATTACGTGGCACCGGGGAGCTGTTTTTT. It codes for CASSSLLRGLRGTGELFF.

The CDR3 sequence: CASGGQNNQPQHF. The CDR3 bases are TGTGCCAGCGGTGGACAGAACAATCAGCCCCAGCATTTT. The rearrangement uses TRBV6-1 and TRBJ1-5; weak D call: TRBD1 (6 bases). V was trimmed by 8 bases and J by 3 bases, leaving 11 bases between them. The CDR3 covers 13 residues. Germline lookup yields CDR1 MNHNS and CDR2 SASEGT.

The genes are TRBV11-2 and TRBJ2-7, with a tentative D call TRBD2 (5 bases). The CDR3 length is 15 residues. V lost 5 bases, J lost 2 bases, and 16 bases lay in between. The germline gives CDR1 SGHAT, CDR2 FQNNGV. The CDR3 loop is CASSQRTGMAYEQYF. In DNA, the CDR3 is TGTGCCAGCAGCCAACGAACGGGGATGGCCTACGAGCAGTACTTC.

The chain uses TRBV5-4 and TRBJ1-1; weak D call: TRBD1 (5 bases). CDR1 and CDR2 (germline): SGHNT, YYREEE (reference sequence). The ends were cut back, 0 bases at V and 1 base at J, with 10 bases in the middle. The CDR3 spans 15 residues. The chain's CDR3 is CASSLAERGNTEAFF. CDR3 sequence (DNA): TGTGCCAGCAGCTTGGCCGAAAGGGGGAACACTGAAGCTTTCTTT.

V gene TRBV19 combines with J gene TRBJ1-1; tentative D call: TRBD1 (6 bases). Germline CDR1 is LNHDA and CDR2 is SQIVND (reference sequence). Trimming shortened V by 4 bases and J by 0 bases, and 15 bases separated the two germline ends. The CDR3 has 16 residues. As DNA, the CDR3 is TGTGCCAGTAGTAGTGGGGGGCACGGGATGAACACTGAAGCTTTCTTT. It yields the protein CASSSGGHGMNTEAFF.

The rearrangement uses TRBV5-1 and TRBJ2-3, with TRBD1 matching over 7 bases. The CDR3 spans 15 residues. CDR1 and CDR2 (germline): SGHRS, YFSETQ. After removal of 4 bases from V and 2 bases from J, the junction contained 7 bases not matched to a gene. CDR3 in amino acids: CASSPTGQHTDTQYF. CDR3 sequence (DNA): TGCGCCAGCAGCCCTACGGGACAGCACACAGATACGCAGTATTTT.